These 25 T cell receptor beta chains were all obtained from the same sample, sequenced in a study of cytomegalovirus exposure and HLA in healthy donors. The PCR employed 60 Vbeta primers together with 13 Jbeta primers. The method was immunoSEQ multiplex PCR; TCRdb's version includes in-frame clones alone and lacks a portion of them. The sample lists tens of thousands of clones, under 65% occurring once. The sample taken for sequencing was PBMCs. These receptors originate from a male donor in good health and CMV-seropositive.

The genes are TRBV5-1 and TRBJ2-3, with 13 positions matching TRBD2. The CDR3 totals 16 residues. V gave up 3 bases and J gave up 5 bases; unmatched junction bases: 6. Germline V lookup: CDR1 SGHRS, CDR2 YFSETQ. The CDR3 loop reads CASSSRLAGGVDTQYF. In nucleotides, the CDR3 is TGCGCCAGCAGCTCCCGACTAGCGGGGGGAGTAGATACGCAGTATTTT.

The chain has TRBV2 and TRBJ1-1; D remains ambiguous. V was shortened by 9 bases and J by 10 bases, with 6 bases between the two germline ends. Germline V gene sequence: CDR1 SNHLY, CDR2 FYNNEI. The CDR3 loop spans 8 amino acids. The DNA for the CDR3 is TGTGCCAGGCGCGTAGCTTTCTTT. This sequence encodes CARRVAFF.

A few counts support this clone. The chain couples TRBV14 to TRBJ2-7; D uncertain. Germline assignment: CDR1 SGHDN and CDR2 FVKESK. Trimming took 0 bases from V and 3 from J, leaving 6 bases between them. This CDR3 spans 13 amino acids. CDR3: CASSQDRSYEQYF. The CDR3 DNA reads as TGTGCCAGCAGCCAAGATCGCAGCTACGAGCAGTACTTC.

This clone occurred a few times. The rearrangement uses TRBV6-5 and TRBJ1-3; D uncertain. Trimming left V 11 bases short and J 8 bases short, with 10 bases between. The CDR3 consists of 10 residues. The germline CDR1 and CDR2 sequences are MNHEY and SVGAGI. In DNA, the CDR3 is TGTGCCGCCGGGTCAGACACCATATATTTT. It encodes CAAGSDTIYF.

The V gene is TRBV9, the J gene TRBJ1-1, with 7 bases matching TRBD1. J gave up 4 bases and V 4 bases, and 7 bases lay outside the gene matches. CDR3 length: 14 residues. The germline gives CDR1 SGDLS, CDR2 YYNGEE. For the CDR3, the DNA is TGTGCCAGCAGCACAACAGGGGATGGCACTGAAGCTTTCTTT. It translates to CASSTTGDGTEAFF.

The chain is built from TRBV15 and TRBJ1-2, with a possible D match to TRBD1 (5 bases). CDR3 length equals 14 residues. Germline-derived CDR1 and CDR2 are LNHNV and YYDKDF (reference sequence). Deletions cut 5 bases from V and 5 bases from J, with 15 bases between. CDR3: CATSFTRGDYGYTF. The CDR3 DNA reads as TGTGCCACCAGCTTCACTCGGGGGGATTATGGCTACACCTTC.

The CDR3 DNA follows: TGTGCCAGCAGTTTGACGTCCCACTCTAGAGATACGCAGTATTTT. Translating gives CASSLTSHSRDTQYF. The V gene is TRBV27, the J gene TRBJ2-3; D is uncertain. V shed 3 bases and J shed 5 bases, with 15 bases lying between them. The germline gives CDR1 MNHEY, CDR2 SMNVEV (reference sequence). CDR3 length: 15 amino acids.

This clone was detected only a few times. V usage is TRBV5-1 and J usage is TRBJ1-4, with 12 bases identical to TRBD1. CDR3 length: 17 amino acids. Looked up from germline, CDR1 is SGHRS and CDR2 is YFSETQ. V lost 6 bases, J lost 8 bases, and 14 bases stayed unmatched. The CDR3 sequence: CASTSGTGGAGGEKLFF. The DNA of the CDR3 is TGCGCCAGCACCTCCGGGACAGGGGGCGCCGGGGGGGAAAAACTGTTTTTT.

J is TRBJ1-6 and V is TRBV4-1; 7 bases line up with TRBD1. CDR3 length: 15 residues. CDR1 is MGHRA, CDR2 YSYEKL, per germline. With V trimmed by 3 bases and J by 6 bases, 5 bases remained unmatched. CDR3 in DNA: TGCGCCAGCAGCCAGGATGGACAGGTTAATTCACCCCTCCACTTT. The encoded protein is CASSQDGQVNSPLHF.

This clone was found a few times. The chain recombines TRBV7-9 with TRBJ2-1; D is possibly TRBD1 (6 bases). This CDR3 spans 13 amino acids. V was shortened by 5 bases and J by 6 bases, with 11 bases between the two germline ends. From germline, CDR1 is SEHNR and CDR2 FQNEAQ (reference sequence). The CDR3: CASSPTGINEQFF. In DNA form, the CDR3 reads TGTGCCAGCAGCCCCACAGGGATCAATGAGCAGTTCTTC. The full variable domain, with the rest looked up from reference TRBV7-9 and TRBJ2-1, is DTGVSQNPRHKITKRGQNVTFRCDPISEHNRLYWYRQTLGQGPEFLTYFQNEAQLEKSRLLSDRFSAERPKGSFSTLEIQRTEQGDSAMYLCASSPTGINEQFFGPGTRLTVL.

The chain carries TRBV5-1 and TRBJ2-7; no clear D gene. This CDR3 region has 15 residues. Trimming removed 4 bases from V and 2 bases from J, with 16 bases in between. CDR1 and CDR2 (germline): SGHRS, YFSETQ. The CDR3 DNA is TGCGCCAGCAGCCCTTTAACACAGACCCCCTACGAGCAGTACTTC. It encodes CASSPLTQTPYEQYF.

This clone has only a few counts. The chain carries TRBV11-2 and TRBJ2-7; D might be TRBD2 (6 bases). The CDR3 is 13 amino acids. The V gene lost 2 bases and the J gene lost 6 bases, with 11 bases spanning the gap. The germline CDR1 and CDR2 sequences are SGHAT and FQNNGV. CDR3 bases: TGTGCCAGCAGCTTAAATGTGGGAGGCGAGCAGTACTTC. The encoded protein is CASSLNVGGEQYF.

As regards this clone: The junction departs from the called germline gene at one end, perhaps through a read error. The chain's CDR3 is CSSSQLGGLGETQYF. The DNA of the CDR3 is TGTTCCAGCAGCCAGCTGGGGGGGCTGGGGGAGACCCAGTACTTC. This chain connects TRBV14 to TRBJ2-5, with D possibly being TRBD2 (7 bases). Germline V CDR1 and CDR2: SGHDN, FVKESK. This CDR3 region has 15 residues.

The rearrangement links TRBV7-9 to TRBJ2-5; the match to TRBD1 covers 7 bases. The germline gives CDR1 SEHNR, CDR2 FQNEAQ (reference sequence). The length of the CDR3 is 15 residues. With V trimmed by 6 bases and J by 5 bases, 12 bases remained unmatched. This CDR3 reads CASRYDRAGEETQYF. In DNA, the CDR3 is TGTGCCAGCAGATACGACAGGGCCGGGGAGGAGACCCAGTACTTC.

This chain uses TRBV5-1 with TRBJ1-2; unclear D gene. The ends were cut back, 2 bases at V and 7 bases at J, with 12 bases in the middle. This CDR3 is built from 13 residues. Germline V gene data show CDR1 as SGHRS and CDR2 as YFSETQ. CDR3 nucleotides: TGCGCCAGCAGCTTTCACAGCCGGGGTGGCTACACCTTC. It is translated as CASSFHSRGGYTF.

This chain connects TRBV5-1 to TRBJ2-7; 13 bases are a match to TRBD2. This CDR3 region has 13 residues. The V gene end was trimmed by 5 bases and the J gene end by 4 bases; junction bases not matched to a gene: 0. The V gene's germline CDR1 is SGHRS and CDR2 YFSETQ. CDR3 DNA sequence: TGCGCCAGCAGACTAGCGGGAGGGTACGAGCAGTACTTC. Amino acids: CASRLAGGYEQYF.

The CDR3 is CASSLIAGGLRTDTQYF. The CDR3 bases are TGTGCCAGCAGCCTTATAGCGGGAGGTTTACGCACAGATACGCAGTATTTT. The chain carries TRBV7-2 and TRBJ2-3; the match to TRBD2 covers 10 bases. Germline loops: CDR1 SGHTA, CDR2 FQGNSA. There are 17 residues in the CDR3. The V gene end was trimmed by 5 bases and the J gene end by 1 base; junction bases not matched to a gene: 9.

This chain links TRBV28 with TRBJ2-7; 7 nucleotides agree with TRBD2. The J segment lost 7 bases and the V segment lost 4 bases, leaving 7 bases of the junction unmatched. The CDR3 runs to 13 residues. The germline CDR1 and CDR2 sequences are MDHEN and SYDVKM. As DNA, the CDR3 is TGTGCCAGCAGTTGGGGGGGACTTCGGGAGCAGTACTTC. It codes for CASSWGGLREQYF.

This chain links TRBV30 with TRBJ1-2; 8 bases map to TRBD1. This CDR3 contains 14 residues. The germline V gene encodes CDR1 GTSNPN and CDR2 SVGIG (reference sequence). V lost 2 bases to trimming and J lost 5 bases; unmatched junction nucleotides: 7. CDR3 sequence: CAWSNSGTGYGYTF. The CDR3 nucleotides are TGTGCCTGGAGTAATTCCGGGACAGGTTATGGCTACACCTTC.

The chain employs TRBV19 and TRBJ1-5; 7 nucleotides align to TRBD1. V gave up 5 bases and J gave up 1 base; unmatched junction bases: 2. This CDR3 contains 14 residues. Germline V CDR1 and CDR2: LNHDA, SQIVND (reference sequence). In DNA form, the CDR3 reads TGTGCCAGTAGTCCGGGACAGAGCAATCAGCCCCAGCATTTT. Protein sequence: CASSPGQSNQPQHF.

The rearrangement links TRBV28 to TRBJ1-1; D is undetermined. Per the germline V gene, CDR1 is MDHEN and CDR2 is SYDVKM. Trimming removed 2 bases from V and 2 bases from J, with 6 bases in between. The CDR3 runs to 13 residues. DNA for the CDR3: TGTGCCAGCAGTTTACCCCAAAACACTGAAGCTTTCTTT. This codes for CASSLPQNTEAFF.

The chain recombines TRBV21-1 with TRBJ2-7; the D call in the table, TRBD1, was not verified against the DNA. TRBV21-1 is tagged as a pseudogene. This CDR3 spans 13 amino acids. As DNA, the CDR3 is TGTGCCAGCAGCAAAGTCCACCGGGACAACCAGTACTTC. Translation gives CASSKVHRDNQYF.

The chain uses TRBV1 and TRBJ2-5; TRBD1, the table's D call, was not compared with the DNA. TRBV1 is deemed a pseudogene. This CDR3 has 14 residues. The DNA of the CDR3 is TGCACCAGCAGCCAAGGTCAGGGGGACGAGACCCAGTACTTC. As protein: CTSSQGQGDETQYF.

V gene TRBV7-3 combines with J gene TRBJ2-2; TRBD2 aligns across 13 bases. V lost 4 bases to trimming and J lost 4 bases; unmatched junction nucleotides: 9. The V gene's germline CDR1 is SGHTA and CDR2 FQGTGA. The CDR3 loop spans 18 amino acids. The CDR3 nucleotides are TGTGCCAGCAGCTCGGACTTACTAGCGGGGGGGCGCACCGGGGAGCTGTTTTTT. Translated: CASSSDLLAGGRTGELFF. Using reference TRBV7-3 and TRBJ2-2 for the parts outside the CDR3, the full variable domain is GAGVSQTPSNKVTEKGKYVELRCDPISGHTALYWYRQSLGQGPEFLIYFQGTGAADDSGLPNDRFFAVRPEGSVSTLKIQRTERGDSAVYLCASSSDLLAGGRTGELFFGEGSRLTVL.

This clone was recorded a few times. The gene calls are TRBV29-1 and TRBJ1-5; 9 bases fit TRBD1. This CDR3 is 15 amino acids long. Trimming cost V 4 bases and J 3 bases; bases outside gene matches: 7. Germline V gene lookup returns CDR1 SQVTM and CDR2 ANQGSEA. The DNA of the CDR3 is TGCAGCGTTGGTGGGGGACAGGGCTCCAATCAGCCCCAGCATTTT. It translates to CSVGGGQGSNQPQHF.